This T cell receptor beta chain is drawn from a study of beta chain features in type 1 diabetes. Germline V lookup: CDR1 LGHNA, CDR2 YSLEER. Trimming pared 0 bases from V and 4 bases from J, leaving 5 bases between. The CDR3 is 13 amino acids. Study outcomes and limitations: Across all four CD4+ subsets, people with type 1 diabetes showed modestly shorter TCRB CDR3s.

Each sorted population was over 98% pure. A remark on this clone: Its antigen is not known.

Sequencing targeted expressed TCRB transcripts, as all isolated RNA had been reverse transcribed. Sequencing used immunoSEQ multiplex PCR; TCRdb keeps in-frame clones, though not all of them. This sample yields about 340,000 clones, of which 9.3% are seen a single time; about 1% belongs to the top ten. The source of this sequence is a young man with type 1 diabetes. The chain recombines TRBV4-3 with TRBJ2-3; D ambiguous. Sample: central memory CD4+ T cells from blood. CDR3 coding DNA: TGCGCCAGCAGCCAAGATAACGCAGATACGCAGTATTTT. It translates to CASSQDNADTQYF.